Below are 13 T cell receptor beta chains sequenced from a single sample in a study of blood T cell repertoires in COVID-19. The table came from immunoSEQ multiplex PCR; TCRdb's copy has only in-frame clones and leaves some out. The sample includes tens of thousands of clones, roughly four fifths of them seen just once. The sequenced material came from peripheral blood. The receptors shown here come from a human donor in a cohort sampled during active COVID-19.

V and J are TRBV10-3 and TRBJ2-3; a possible D gene is TRBD1 (5 bases). Germline values: CDR1 ENHRY, CDR2 SYGVKD. This CDR3 contains 14 residues. The ends were cut back, 7 bases at V and 3 bases at J, with 14 bases in the middle. The CDR3 DNA reads TGTGCCATCACCTCCGACAGATTGACAGATACGCAGTATTTT. Its translation is CAITSDRLTDTQYF.

This chain links TRBV19 with TRBJ2-1; 11 positions agree with TRBD2. CDR1 LNHDA and CDR2 SQIVND come from the germline V gene (reference sequence). The trim removed 1 base at V and 7 bases at J, leaving 12 bases unmatched. The CDR3 has 18 residues. CDR3 amino acids: CASSIAGRGLAEGNEQFF. In nucleotides, the CDR3 is TGTGCCAGTAGTATAGCGGGGAGGGGACTAGCGGAGGGGAATGAGCAGTTCTTC.

V and J are TRBV29-1 and TRBJ2-3; the D is unclear. The CDR3 loop spans 16 amino acids. Germline CDR1 SQVTM, CDR2 ANQGSEA. The V and J ends lost 0 bases and 0 bases respectively, with 13 bases between them. The CDR3 sequence is CSVEDRQRPSTDTQYF. In DNA, the CDR3 is TGCAGCGTTGAAGATCGCCAGCGCCCTAGCACAGATACGCAGTATTTT.

V is TRBV28 and J is TRBJ1-2, with D perhaps matching TRBD1 (6 bases). Germline CDR1 MDHEN, CDR2 SYDVKM. Trimming removed 10 bases at V and 2 bases at J, with 14 bases between. This CDR3 has 13 amino acids. DNA for the CDR3: TGTGCCATCTCCAGGGGAATGAACTATGGCTACACCTTC. This gives the protein CAISRGMNYGYTF.

J is TRBJ2-2 and V is TRBV19, with a possible D match to TRBD2 (5 bases). The V end lost 8 bases, the J end lost 3 bases, and 16 bases lay between the germline ends. From germline, CDR1 is LNHDA and CDR2 SQIVND (reference sequence). CDR3 length equals 15 residues. The CDR3 sequence is CASREGPTDTGELFF. The CDR3 DNA is TGTGCCAGTCGAGAGGGCCCGACCGACACCGGGGAGCTGTTTTTT.

The chain has TRBV14 and TRBJ2-5; 7 bases match TRBD1. Germline CDR1 reads SGHDN; CDR2 reads FVKESK. This CDR3 has 15 residues. Germline trimming cut 2 bases from V and 1 base from J; bases unmatched to any gene: 4. This CDR3 reads CASSQRQGSQETQYF. The CDR3 DNA reads as TGTGCCAGCAGCCAACGACAGGGCTCCCAAGAGACCCAGTACTTC.

V usage is TRBV24-1 and J usage is TRBJ2-3, with 9 bases aligning to TRBD1. Unmatched junction bases numbered 8, after V lost 9 bases and J lost 5 bases. CDR3 size: 14 residues. Germline V gives CDR1 KGHDR, CDR2 SFDVKD. CDR3 sequence (DNA): TGTGCCACCTCAGGGACAGGGAGCCGAGATACGCAGTATTTT. It yields the protein CATSGTGSRDTQYF.

The rearrangement uses TRBV19 and TRBJ2-4; tentatively, D is TRBD2 (6 bases). V lost 7 bases, J lost 7 bases, and 14 bases lay in between. The CDR3 runs to 13 residues. CDR1 LNHDA and CDR2 SQIVND come from the germline V gene (reference sequence). CDR3 amino acids: CASNEQEGNIQYF. For the CDR3, the DNA is TGTGCCAGTAATGAGCAGGAGGGGAACATTCAGTACTTC.

This chain joins TRBV6-4 and TRBJ2-7; 8 nucleotides align to TRBD1. The CDR3 is 18 amino acids. Germline V lookup: CDR1 MRHNA, CDR2 SNTAGT. The V segment lost 2 bases and the J segment 0 bases; nucleotides outside the gene matches: 12. The CDR3 DNA follows: TGTGCCAGCAGTGACCAGGACAGGGAACCTTGGAGCTCCTACGAGCAGTACTTC. Protein product: CASSDQDREPWSSYEQYF.

CDR3 loop: CASSYDYFTDTQYF. The CDR3, as DNA: TGTGCCAGCAGCTACGACTATTTCACAGATACGCAGTATTTT. The V and J genes are TRBV7-9 and TRBJ2-3; tentative D call: TRBD2 (5 bases). The CDR3 is made up of 14 amino acids. Germline V lookup: CDR1 SEHNR, CDR2 FQNEAQ (reference sequence). V lost 4 bases and J 2 bases, leaving 10 bases between the germline ends. Full variable domain (missing parts from reference TRBV7-9 and TRBJ2-3): DTGVSQNPRHKITKRGQNVTFRCDPISEHNRLYWYRQTLGQGPEFLTYFQNEAQLEKSRLLSDRFSAERPKGSFSTLEIQRTEQGDSAMYLCASSYDYFTDTQYFGPGTRLTVL.

The chain joins TRBV2 to TRBJ2-7; D is possibly TRBD1 (7 bases). Trimming left V 6 bases short and J 6 bases short, with 21 bases between. The CDR3 is 15 residues long. Looked up from germline, CDR1 is SNHLY and CDR2 is FYNNEI. Here the CDR3 DNA reads TGTGCCAGCAGGGCTTACCAGGCAGGGGGGTCCGAGCAGTACTTC. Protein sequence: CASRAYQAGGSEQYF.

The chain employs TRBV3-1 (or the pseudogene TRBV3-2) and TRBJ1-1; D is unclear. CDR1 and CDR2 (germline): LGHDT, YNNKEL (reference sequence). This CDR3 comprises 16 residues. V lost 0 bases and J 3 bases, leaving 14 bases between the germline ends. CDR3 sequence (DNA): TGTGCCAGCAGCCAAGATATTGGACGGCGGGACACTGAAGCTTTCTTT. This translates into CASSQDIGRRDTEAFF.

This clone was recorded only once. V gene TRBV11-1 combines with J gene TRBJ1-3; no definite D call. V shed 3 bases and J shed 0 bases, with 6 bases lying between them. The CDR3 sequence is 14 residues long. Germline V gene lookup returns CDR1 SGHAT and CDR2 FQDESV (reference sequence). CDR3 amino acids: CASSFGVSGNTIYF. The CDR3 DNA sequence: TGTGCCAGCAGCTTTGGAGTCTCTGGAAACACCATATATTTT.